These T cell receptor beta chains were read from a single sample in a study of metastatic and nonmetastatic thyroid tumors. TCRdb reanalyzed the PCR reads with MiXCR. Here the sample spans under 30,000 clones, under 4.5% being singletons. What was sequenced was blood. The receptors stem from a female donor with papillary thyroid cancer or a benign thyroid nodule (not recorded which). Some clones in this sample may be carry-over from other donors' samples. CDR3s include the opening cysteine and the closing phenylalanine or tryptophan. The order of the fields is D gene, V gene, J gene, clone size, CDR3 protein, CDR3 DNA. D genes are given only for firm matches. Where a row states a size, it is once, few, many or the class of an expanded clone; other rows omit it.

-,TRBV20-1,TRBJ2-3,many,CSAKLSGLYTDTQYF,TGCAGTGCTAAATTATCCGGGCTGTACACAGATACGCAGTATTTT
-,TRBV7-9,TRBJ1-2,many,CASSLSAQKYGYTF,TGTGCCAGCAGCTTAAGTGCACAGAAATATGGCTACACCTTC
-,TRBV3-1,TRBJ1-4,-,CASSQDRRDGRKKLFF,TGTGCCAGCAGCCAAGATCGCAGGGATGGTAGGAAAAAACTGTTTTTT
-,TRBV30,TRBJ1-1,many,CACPGRVNTEAFF,TGTGCCTGTCCGGGACGGGTGAACACTGAAGCTTTCTTT
-,TRBV18,TRBJ1-4,many,CASSPSDTNEKLFF,TGTGCCAGCTCACCGTCAGATACTAATGAAAAACTGTTTTTT
-,TRBV28,TRBJ1-4,many,CASRLSGGGSDEKLFF,TGTGCCAGCAGGCTTAGTGGGGGGGGGAGTGATGAAAAACTGTTTTTT
-,TRBV2,TRBJ2-2,-,CASSTNMGSNTGELFF,TGTGCCAGCAGTACCAACATGGGCTCGAACACCGGTGAGCTGTTTTTT
-,TRBV20-1,TRBJ1-1,many,CSASRGAPGRTEAFF,TGCAGTGCTAGTCGCGGGGCCCCCGGACGCACTGAAGCTTTCTTT
-,TRBV14,TRBJ1-2,many,CASSQVEWGYGYTF,TGTGCCAGCAGCCAGGTGGAGTGGGGCTATGGCTACACCTTC
TRBD2,TRBV14,TRBJ2-7,few,CASSHGAGTYEQYF,TGTGCCAGCAGCCACGGAGCGGGAACCTACGAGCAGTACTTC
TRBD1,TRBV6-1,TRBJ2-2,-,CVSRQGYTWELFF,TGTGTCAGCAGACAGGGCTACACCTGGGAGCTGTTTTTT
TRBD1,TRBV6-1,TRBJ1-2,-,CASLPTTGTATFGYTF,TGTGCCAGCTTACCAACGACCGGGACAGCGACGTTCGGCTACACCTTC
TRBD2,TRBV20-1,TRBJ2-7,few,CSARETSGIYEQYF,TGCAGTGCTAGAGAGACTAGCGGGATTTACGAGCAGTACTTC
TRBD2,TRBV12-3/TRBV12-4,TRBJ2-2,medium-sized,CASRTGLAGVPGELFF,TGTGCCAGCAGGACCGGACTAGCGGGAGTCCCCGGGGAGCTGTTTTTT